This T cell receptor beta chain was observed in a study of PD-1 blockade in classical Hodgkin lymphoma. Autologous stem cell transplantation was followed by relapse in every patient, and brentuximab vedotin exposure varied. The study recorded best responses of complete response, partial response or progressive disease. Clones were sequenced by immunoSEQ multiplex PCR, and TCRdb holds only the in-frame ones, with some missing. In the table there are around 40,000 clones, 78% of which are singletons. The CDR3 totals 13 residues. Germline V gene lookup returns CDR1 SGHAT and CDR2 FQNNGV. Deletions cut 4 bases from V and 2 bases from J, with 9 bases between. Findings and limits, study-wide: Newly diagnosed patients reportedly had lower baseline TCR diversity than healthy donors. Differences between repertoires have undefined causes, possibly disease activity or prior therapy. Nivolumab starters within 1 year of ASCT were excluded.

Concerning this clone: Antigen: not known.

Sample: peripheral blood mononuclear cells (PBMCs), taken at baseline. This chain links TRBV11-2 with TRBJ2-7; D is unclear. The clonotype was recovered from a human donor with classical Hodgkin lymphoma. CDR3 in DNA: TGTGCCAGCAGCTCCCAGGTGGCCTACGAGCAGTACTTC. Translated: CASSSQVAYEQYF.